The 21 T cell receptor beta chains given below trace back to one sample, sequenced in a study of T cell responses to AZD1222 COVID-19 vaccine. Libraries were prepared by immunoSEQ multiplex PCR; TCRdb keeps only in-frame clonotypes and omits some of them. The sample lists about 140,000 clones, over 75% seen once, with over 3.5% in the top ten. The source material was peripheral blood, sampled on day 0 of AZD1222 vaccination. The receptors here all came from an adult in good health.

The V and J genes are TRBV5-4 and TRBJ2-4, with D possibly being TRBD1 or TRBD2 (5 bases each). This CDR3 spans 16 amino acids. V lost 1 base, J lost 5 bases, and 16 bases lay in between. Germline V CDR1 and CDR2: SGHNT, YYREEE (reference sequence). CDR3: CASSLRLGTPENIQYF. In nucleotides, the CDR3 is TGTGCCAGCAGCTTGAGATTAGGGACCCCCGAAAACATTCAGTACTTC.

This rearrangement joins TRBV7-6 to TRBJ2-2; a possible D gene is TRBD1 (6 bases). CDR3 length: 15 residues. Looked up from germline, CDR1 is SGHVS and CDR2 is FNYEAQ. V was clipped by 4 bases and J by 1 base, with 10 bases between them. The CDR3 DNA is TGTGCCAGCAGCTCGGGACAATTGAACACCGGGGAGCTGTTTTTT. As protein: CASSSGQLNTGELFF.

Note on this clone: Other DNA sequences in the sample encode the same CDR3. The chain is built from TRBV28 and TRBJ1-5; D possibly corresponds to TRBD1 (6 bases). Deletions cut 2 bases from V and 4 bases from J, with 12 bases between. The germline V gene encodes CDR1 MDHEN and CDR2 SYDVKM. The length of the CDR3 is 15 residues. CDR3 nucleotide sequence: TGTGCCAGCAGTTTAGCGGGGGCGCGAAATCAGCCCCAGCATTTT. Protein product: CASSLAGARNQPQHF.

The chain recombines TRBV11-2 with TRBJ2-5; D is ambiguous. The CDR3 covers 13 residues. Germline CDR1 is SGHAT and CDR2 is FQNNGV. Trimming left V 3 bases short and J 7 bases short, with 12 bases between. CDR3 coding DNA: TGTGCCAGCAGCTTTCTTCTGGAAGTGACCCAGTACTTC. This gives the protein CASSFLLEVTQYF. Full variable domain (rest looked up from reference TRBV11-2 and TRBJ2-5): EAGVAQSPRYKIIEKRQSVAFWCNPISGHATLYWYQQILGQGPKLLIQFQNNGVVDDSQLPKDRFSAERLKGVDSTLKIQPAKLEDSAVYLCASSFLLEVTQYFGPGTRLLVL.

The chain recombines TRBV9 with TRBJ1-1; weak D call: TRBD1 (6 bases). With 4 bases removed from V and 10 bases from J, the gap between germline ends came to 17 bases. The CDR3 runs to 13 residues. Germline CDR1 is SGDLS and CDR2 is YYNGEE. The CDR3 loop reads CASSRTEGRGAFF. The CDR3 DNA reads TGTGCCAGCAGCAGGACAGAGGGCAGGGGAGCTTTCTTT.

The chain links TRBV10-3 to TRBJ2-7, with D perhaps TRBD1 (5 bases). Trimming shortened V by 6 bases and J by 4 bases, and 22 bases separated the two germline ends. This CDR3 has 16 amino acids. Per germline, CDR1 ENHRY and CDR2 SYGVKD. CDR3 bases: TGTGCCATCAGCGAGCTGCAGGGAAGACGATTTTACGAGCAGTACTTC. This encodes CAISELQGRRFYEQYF.

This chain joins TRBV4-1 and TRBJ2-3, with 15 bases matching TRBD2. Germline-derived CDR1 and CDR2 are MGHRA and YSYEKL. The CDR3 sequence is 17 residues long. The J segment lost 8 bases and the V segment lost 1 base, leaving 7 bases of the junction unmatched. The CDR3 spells CASSQVGLAGGIGTQYF. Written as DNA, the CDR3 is TGCGCCAGCAGCCAAGTCGGACTAGCGGGGGGGATCGGTACGCAGTATTTT.

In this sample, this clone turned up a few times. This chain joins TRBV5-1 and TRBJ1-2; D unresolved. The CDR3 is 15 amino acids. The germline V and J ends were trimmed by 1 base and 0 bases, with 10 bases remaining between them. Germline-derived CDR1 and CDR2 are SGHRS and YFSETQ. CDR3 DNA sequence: TGCGCCAGCAGCTTGTCGGGCAGAACTAACTATGGCTACACCTTC. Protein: CASSLSGRTNYGYTF.

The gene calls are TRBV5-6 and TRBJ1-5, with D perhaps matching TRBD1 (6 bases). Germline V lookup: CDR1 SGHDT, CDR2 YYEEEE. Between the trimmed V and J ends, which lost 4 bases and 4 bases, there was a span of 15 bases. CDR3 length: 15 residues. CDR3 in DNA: TGTGCCAGCAGCAGGAGGGGGGCCGGGAATCAGCCCCAGCATTTT. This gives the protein CASSRRGAGNQPQHF.

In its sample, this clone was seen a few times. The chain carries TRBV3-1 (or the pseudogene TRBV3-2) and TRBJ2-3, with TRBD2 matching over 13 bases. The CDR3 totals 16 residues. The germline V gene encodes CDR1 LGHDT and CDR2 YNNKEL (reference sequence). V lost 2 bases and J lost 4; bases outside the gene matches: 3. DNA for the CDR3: TGTGCCAGCAGCCAATATACTAGCGGGAGGGCAGATACGCAGTATTTT. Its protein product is CASSQYTSGRADTQYF.

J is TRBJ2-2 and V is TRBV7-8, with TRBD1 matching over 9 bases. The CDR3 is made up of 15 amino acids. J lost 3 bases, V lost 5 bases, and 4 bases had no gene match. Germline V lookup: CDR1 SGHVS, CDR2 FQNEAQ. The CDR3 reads CASSTGTGYTGELFF. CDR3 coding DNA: TGTGCCAGCAGCACGGGGACAGGGTACACCGGGGAGCTGTTTTTT. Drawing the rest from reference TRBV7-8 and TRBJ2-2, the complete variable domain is GAGVSQSPRYKVAKRGQDVALRCDPISGHVSLFWYQQALGQGPEFLTYFQNEAQLDKSGLPSDRFFAERPEGSVSTLKIQRTQQEDSAVYLCASSTGTGYTGELFFGEGSRLTVL.

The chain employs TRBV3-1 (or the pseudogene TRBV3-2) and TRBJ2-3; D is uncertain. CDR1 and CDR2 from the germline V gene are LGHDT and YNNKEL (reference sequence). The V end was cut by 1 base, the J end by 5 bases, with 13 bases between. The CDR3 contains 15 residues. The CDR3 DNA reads TGTGCCAGCAGCCAAGGGTATTCGGAGCGAGATACGCAGTATTTT. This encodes CASSQGYSERDTQYF.

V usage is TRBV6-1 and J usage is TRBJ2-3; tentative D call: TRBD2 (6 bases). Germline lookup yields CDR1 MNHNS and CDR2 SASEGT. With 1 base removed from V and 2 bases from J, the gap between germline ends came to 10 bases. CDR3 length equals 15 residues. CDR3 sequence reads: CASSEGLGLTDTQYF. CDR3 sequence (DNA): TGTGCCAGCAGTGAAGGACTAGGCCTCACAGATACGCAGTATTTT.

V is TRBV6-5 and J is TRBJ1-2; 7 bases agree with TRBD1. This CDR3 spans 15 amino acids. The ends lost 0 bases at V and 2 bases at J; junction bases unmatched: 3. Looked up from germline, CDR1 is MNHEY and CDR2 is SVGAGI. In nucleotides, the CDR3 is TGTGCCAGCAGTTACTCCCCGACAGGGAACTATGGCTACACCTTC. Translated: CASSYSPTGNYGYTF.

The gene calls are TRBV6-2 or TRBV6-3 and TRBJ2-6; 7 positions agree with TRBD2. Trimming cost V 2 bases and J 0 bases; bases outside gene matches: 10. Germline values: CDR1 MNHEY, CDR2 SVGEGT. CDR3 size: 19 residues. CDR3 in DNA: TGTGCCAGCAGTTACCAAGCGGGATCGGTAGGCTCTGGGGCCAACGTCCTGACTTTC. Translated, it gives CASSYQAGSVGSGANVLTF.

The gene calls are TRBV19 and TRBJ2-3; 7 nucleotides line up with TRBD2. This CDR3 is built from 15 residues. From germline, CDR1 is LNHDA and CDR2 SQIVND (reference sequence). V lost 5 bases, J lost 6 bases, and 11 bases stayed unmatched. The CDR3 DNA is TGTGCCAGTAGTCATTTGAGGCGGGGGAGCGATACGCAGTATTTT. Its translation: CASSHLRRGSDTQYF.

The CDR3 nucleotides are TGTGCCAGCAGCTCCCGGGTTGCCCCCGGGGAGCTGTTTTTT. It yields the protein CASSSRVAPGELFF. This sequence joins TRBV2 and TRBJ2-2; D remains unclear. The CDR3 is made up of 14 amino acids. The V gene lost 6 bases and the J gene lost 6 bases, with 14 bases spanning the gap. Germline assignment: CDR1 SNHLY and CDR2 FYNNEI.

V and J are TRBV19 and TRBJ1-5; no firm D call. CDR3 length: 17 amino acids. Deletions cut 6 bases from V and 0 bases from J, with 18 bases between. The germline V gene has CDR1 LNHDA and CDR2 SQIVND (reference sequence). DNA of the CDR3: TGTGCCAGTAGCTCCCGGGCGCAGTCCGATAGCAATCAGCCCCAGCATTTT. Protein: CASSSRAQSDSNQPQHF. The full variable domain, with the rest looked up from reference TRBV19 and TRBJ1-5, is DGGITQSPKYLFRKEGQNVTLSCEQNLNHDAMYWYRQDPGQGLRLIYYSQIVNDFQKGDIAEGYSVSREKKESFPLTVTSAQKNPTAFYLCASSSRAQSDSNQPQHFGDGTRLSIL.

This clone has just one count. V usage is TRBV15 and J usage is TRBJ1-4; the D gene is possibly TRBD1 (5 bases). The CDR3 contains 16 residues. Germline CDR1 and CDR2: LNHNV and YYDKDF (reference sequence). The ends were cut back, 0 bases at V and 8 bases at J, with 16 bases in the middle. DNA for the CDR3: TGTGCCACCAGCAGAGATCGGGGAGGAAGGGACGAAAAACTGTTTTTT. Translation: CATSRDRGGRDEKLFF. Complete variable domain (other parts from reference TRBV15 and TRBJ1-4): DAMVIQNPRYQVTQFGKPVTLSCSQTLNHNVMYWYQQKSSQAPKLLFHYYDKDFNNEADTPDNFQSRRPNTSFCFLDIRSPGLGDTAMYLCATSRDRGGRDEKLFFGSGTQLSVL.

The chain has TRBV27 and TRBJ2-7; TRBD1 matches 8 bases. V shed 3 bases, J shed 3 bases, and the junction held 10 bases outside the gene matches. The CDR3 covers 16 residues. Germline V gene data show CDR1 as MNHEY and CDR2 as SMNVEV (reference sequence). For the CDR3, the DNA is TGTGCCAGCAGTTTGGACGCCGGGACAGGAGTCTACGAGCAGTACTTC. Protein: CASSLDAGTGVYEQYF.

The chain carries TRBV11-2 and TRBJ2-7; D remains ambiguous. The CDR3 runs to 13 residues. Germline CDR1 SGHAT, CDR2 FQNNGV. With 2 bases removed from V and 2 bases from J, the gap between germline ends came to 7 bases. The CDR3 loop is CASSLKWAYEQYF. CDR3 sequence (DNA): TGTGCCAGCAGCTTAAAGTGGGCCTACGAGCAGTACTTC.